This passage covers 27 T cell receptor beta chains from one sample sequenced in a study of blood T cell repertoires in COVID-19. Using immunoSEQ multiplex PCR, the repertoire was profiled, and TCRdb retains in-frame clones only, with some absent. The sample includes approximately 250,000 clones, roughly 86% of them seen just once. Sequenced material: peripheral blood. The receptors here all came from a woman aged 55-69 years who had recovered from COVID-19.

This chain links TRBV5-1 with TRBJ1-3; no definite D call. Germline values: CDR1 SGHRS, CDR2 YFSETQ. Trimming cost V 0 bases and J 1 base, with 8 bases left between them. The CDR3 has 15 amino acids. In nucleotides, the CDR3 is TGCGCCAGCAGCTTGGTGGCACAGTCTGGAAACACCATATATTTT. Its protein is CASSLVAQSGNTIYF.

This clone occurred once. The V call is TRBV4-1, the J call TRBJ1-2, with D maybe TRBD1 (5 bases). Trimming removed 4 bases at V and 3 bases at J, with 21 bases between. CDR3 length: 17 residues. CDR1 and CDR2 (germline): MGHRA, YSYEKL. The CDR3 DNA is TGCGCCAGCAGCCTGCGGGGTACGACGGGACCAGACTATGGCTACACCTTC. It translates to CASSLRGTTGPDYGYTF.

The count of this clone is one. The chain is built from TRBV28 and TRBJ1-2; 10 positions match TRBD1. V shed 10 bases, J shed 4 bases, and the junction held 9 bases outside the gene matches. The CDR3 runs to 14 residues. CDR1 and CDR2 from the germline V gene are MDHEN and SYDVKM. For the CDR3, the DNA is TGTGCCACCCCCCGGGACAGGGGTGGCTATGGCTACACCTTC. Its translation: CATPRDRGGYGYTF.

The chain has TRBV28 and TRBJ1-6, with D unresolved. Germline CDR1 reads MDHEN; CDR2 reads SYDVKM. V was cut by 7 bases and J by 8 bases, with 18 bases left in between. CDR3 length equals 15 residues. CDR3 sequence: CASTPPRSGDSPLHF. The CDR3 DNA follows: TGTGCCAGCACCCCGCCCCGATCGGGAGATTCACCCCTCCACTTT.

The DNA for the CDR3 is TGCACCAGCAGCCAAGGGATTCAGGACACTGAAGCTTTCTTT. Translated: CTSSQGIQDTEAFF. The chain employs TRBV1 and TRBJ1-1; TRBD1 reflects the table's D call only, with no check against the DNA. TRBV1 is reported as a pseudogene. The CDR3 runs to 14 residues.

J is TRBJ2-1 and V is TRBV4-3; 15 bases are a match to TRBD2. This CDR3 has 17 residues. Germline CDR1 and CDR2: LGHNA and YSLEER. V trimming: 1 base; J trimming: 9 bases; junction bases outside the gene matches: 7. The CDR3 bases are TGCGCCAGCAGCCAAGGGACTAGCGGGGGGGCTGCGTTTGAGCAGTTCTTC. This encodes CASSQGTSGGAAFEQFF.

V is TRBV28 and J is TRBJ1-2; D ambiguous. The germline gives CDR1 MDHEN, CDR2 SYDVKM. Trimming shortened V by 2 bases and J by 8 bases, and 9 bases separated the two germline ends. The CDR3 contains 12 residues. CDR3 loop: CASSLGPGGYTF. For the CDR3, the DNA is TGTGCCAGCAGTTTAGGGCCGGGAGGCTACACCTTC.

V and J are TRBV7-2 and TRBJ1-2, with TRBD1 identical over 8 bases. The germline V gene encodes CDR1 SGHTA and CDR2 FQGNSA. This CDR3 has 15 residues. V lost 2 bases to trimming and J lost 6 bases; unmatched junction nucleotides: 8. The CDR3 sequence is CASSLNVRGRDGYTF. Here the CDR3 DNA reads TGTGCCAGCAGCTTAAATGTCAGGGGGCGTGATGGCTACACCTTC.

The chain is built from TRBV19 and TRBJ2-2, with D perhaps matching TRBD2 (5 bases). V lost 7 bases, J lost 4 bases, and 22 bases lay in between. The CDR3 loop spans 17 amino acids. CDR1 LNHDA and CDR2 SQIVND come from the germline V gene (reference sequence). CDR3 protein: CASTPGVESSGTGELFF. CDR3 DNA sequence: TGTGCCAGTACCCCCGGGGTGGAAAGCTCCGGCACCGGGGAGCTGTTTTTT.

This clone has a single count. The chain carries TRBV27 and TRBJ1-6; 7 bases fit TRBD1. The germline gives CDR1 MNHEY, CDR2 SMNVEV (reference sequence). The CDR3 is made up of 15 amino acids. V dropped 7 bases and J dropped 6; count of bases not matched to a gene: 9. The CDR3 spells CASTQKTGSNSPLHF. DNA of the CDR3: TGTGCCAGCACCCAAAAGACAGGGTCTAATTCACCCCTCCACTTT.

Only one count was recorded for this clone. J is TRBJ2-7 and V is TRBV2; 9 positions agree with TRBD2. This CDR3 has 16 residues. Germline loops: CDR1 SNHLY, CDR2 FYNNEI. Unmatched junction bases numbered 8, after V lost 3 bases and J lost 2 bases. This chain's CDR3 is CASSDRAGGLTYEQYF. The CDR3 DNA reads TGTGCCAGCAGTGATCGGGCGGGGGGGTTGACCTACGAGCAGTACTTC.

The gene calls are TRBV29-1 and TRBJ1-2; TRBD1 might be the D (5 bases). Trimming left V 0 bases short and J 8 bases short, with 10 bases between. Germline assignment: CDR1 SQVTM and CDR2 ANQGSEA. There are 12 residues in the CDR3. CDR3 protein: CSVEDPRGGYTF. In DNA, the CDR3 is TGCAGCGTTGAAGATCCCCGGGGGGGCTACACCTTC.

CDR3 sequence: CASSLSIPDRGLSYEQYF. The CDR3 DNA is TGTGCCAGCAGTTTATCTATTCCGGACAGGGGGCTTTCCTACGAGCAGTACTTC. The V and J genes are TRBV27 and TRBJ2-7; 11 bases are shared with TRBD1. The CDR3 loop spans 18 amino acids. From germline, CDR1 is MNHEY and CDR2 SMNVEV (reference sequence). J gave up 1 base and V 0 bases, and 8 bases lay outside the gene matches.

The chain uses TRBV6-5 and TRBJ2-7, with D possibly being TRBD2 (6 bases). Per germline, CDR1 MNHEY and CDR2 SVGAGI. The CDR3 loop spans 14 amino acids. Trimming removed 5 bases from V and 0 bases from J, with 11 bases in between. The CDR3 DNA is TGTGCCAGCAGTCTTGGGGGGAACTCCTACGAGCAGTACTTC. Translated, it gives CASSLGGNSYEQYF.

There are a few counts of this clone. V and J are TRBV7-2 and TRBJ2-7; D gene unclear. Trimming shortened V by 1 base and J by 3 bases, and 10 bases separated the two germline ends. The CDR3 sequence is 14 residues long. Looked up from germline, CDR1 is SGHTA and CDR2 is FQGNSA. CDR3 sequence: CASSLDYSRYEQYF. The CDR3, as DNA: TGTGCCAGCAGCTTAGATTACAGTCGCTACGAGCAGTACTTC. Full variable domain (missing parts from reference TRBV7-2 and TRBJ2-7): GAGVSQSPSNKVTEKGKDVELRCDPISGHTALYWYRQSLGQGLEFLIYFQGNSAPDKSGLPSDRFSAERTGGSVSTLTIQRTQQEDSAVYLCASSLDYSRYEQYFGPGTRLTVT.

This clone was counted a few times. This chain connects TRBV16 to TRBJ2-7; TRBD2 matches at 11 bases. In germline, CDR1 is KGHSY, CDR2 FQNENV. There are 16 residues in the CDR3. Trimming removed 1 base from V and 1 base from J; junction bases left unmatched: 3. CDR3 nucleotide sequence: TGTGCCAGCAGCCAATGGGCTAGCGGGGGGTCCTACGAGCAGTACTTC. It yields the protein CASSQWASGGSYEQYF.

The rearrangement uses TRBV18 and TRBJ1-2, with 8 bases aligning to TRBD1. The CDR3 contains 17 residues. The germline CDR1 and CDR2 sequences are KGHSH and LQKENI. Losses at the gene ends were 0 bases for V and 2 bases for J; bases not matched to a gene: 8. This chain's CDR3 is CASSPPLNRGLNYGYTF. In DNA form, the CDR3 reads TGTGCCAGCTCACCACCCCTGAACAGGGGGTTGAACTATGGCTACACCTTC.

The rearrangement links TRBV11-3 to TRBJ2-1; 11 bases are a match to TRBD2. The CDR3 extends over 15 amino acids. Germline CDR1 SGHNT, CDR2 YENEEA. Germline trimming cut 5 bases from V and 10 bases from J; bases unmatched to any gene: 10. The CDR3 is CASSPLAGGHWEQFF. CDR3 nucleotides: TGTGCCAGCAGCCCGTTAGCGGGGGGGCACTGGGAGCAGTTCTTC. The entire variable domain, with the rest obtained from reference TRBV11-3 and TRBJ2-1, is as follows: EAGVVQSPRYKIIEKKQPVAFWCNPISGHNTLYWYLQNLGQGPELLIRYENEEAVDDSQLPKDRFSAERLKGVDSTLKIQPAELGDSAVYLCASSPLAGGHWEQFFGPGTRLTVL.

This clone was detected a few times. This rearrangement joins TRBV7-2 to TRBJ1-1; a weak D match, TRBD1 (6 bases). V lost 5 bases and J lost 6, with 16 bases in between. The CDR3 has 14 amino acids. Germline CDR1 is SGHTA and CDR2 is FQGNSA. In nucleotides, the CDR3 is TGTGCCAGCAGCGGACAAACAGGGTGGGCTGAAGCTTTCTTT. Amino acid sequence: CASSGQTGWAEAFF.

The rearrangement joins TRBV7-2 to TRBJ2-7; D possibly corresponds to TRBD2 (6 bases). Trimming stripped 3 bases from V and 2 bases from J, with 20 bases between. Germline V gene sequence: CDR1 SGHTA, CDR2 FQGNSA. This CDR3 is 17 amino acids long. CDR3 loop: CASSFPGDSLGPYEQYF. In nucleotides, the CDR3 is TGTGCCAGCAGCTTCCCGGGAGATTCCTTAGGGCCCTACGAGCAGTACTTC. The full variable domain, in which reference TRBV7-2 and TRBJ2-7 provide the parts outside the CDR3, is GAGVSQSPSNKVTEKGKDVELRCDPISGHTALYWYRQSLGQGLEFLIYFQGNSAPDKSGLPSDRFSAERTGGSVSTLTIQRTQQEDSAVYLCASSFPGDSLGPYEQYFGPGTRLTVT.

This rearrangement joins TRBV5-4 to TRBJ1-6; the D gene is possibly TRBD1 (5 bases). Germline CDR1 reads SGHNT; CDR2 reads YYREEE (reference sequence). Between the trimmed V and J ends, which lost 4 bases and 0 bases, there was a span of 11 bases. The CDR3 runs to 16 residues. This CDR3 reads CASSPGGSSYNSPLHF. The CDR3 nucleotides are TGTGCCAGCAGCCCCGGGGGGAGCTCCTATAATTCACCCCTCCACTTT.

This clone has more than one count but fewer than ten. The J gene is TRBJ2-7, the V gene TRBV7-6; TRBD2 matches at 11 bases. V lost 0 bases and J lost 3; bases outside the gene matches: 1. Germline assignment: CDR1 SGHVS and CDR2 FNYEAQ. CDR3 length: 15 residues. In DNA, the CDR3 is TGTGCCAGCAGCTTAGCTAGCGGGGGGGACTACGAGCAGTACTTC. Translated: CASSLASGGDYEQYF.

This chain links TRBV5-1 with TRBJ2-5, with 10 bases matching TRBD2. After removal of 1 base from V and 5 bases from J, the junction contained 5 bases not matched to a gene. This CDR3 contains 15 residues. Germline assignment: CDR1 SGHRS and CDR2 YFSETQ. CDR3 in amino acids: CASSLSPAGGETQYF. CDR3 in DNA: TGCGCCAGCAGCTTGTCACCAGCGGGGGGGGAGACCCAGTACTTC.

The CDR3 reads CASSEAVRGLATNEKLFF. CDR3 bases: TGTGCCAGCAGTGAAGCGGTCAGGGGGCTGGCAACTAATGAAAAACTGTTTTTT. The V call is TRBV6-1, the J call TRBJ1-4; TRBD1 agrees at 8 bases. In germline, CDR1 is MNHNS, CDR2 SASEGT. V lost 0 bases, J lost 0 bases, and 6 bases stayed unmatched. This CDR3 region has 18 residues.

The J gene is TRBJ2-1, the V gene TRBV18; no definite D call. From germline, CDR1 is KGHSH and CDR2 LQKENI. V was shortened by 0 bases and J by 7 bases, with 7 bases between the two germline ends. The CDR3 runs 13 residues. CDR3 in amino acids: CASSPPSRNEQFF. The DNA of the CDR3 is TGTGCCAGCTCACCACCCTCCAGGAATGAGCAGTTCTTC.

CDR3 sequence reads: CASSLAIRENNEQFF. The CDR3, as DNA: TGCGCCAGCAGCTTGGCTATCCGGGAAAACAATGAGCAGTTCTTC. The chain combines TRBV5-1 with TRBJ2-1; perhaps TRBD2 as D (5 bases). The V gene's germline CDR1 is SGHRS and CDR2 YFSETQ. There are 15 residues in the CDR3. V lost 0 bases and J 5 bases, leaving 12 bases between the germline ends. Variable domain in full (rest from reference TRBV5-1 and TRBJ2-1): KAGVTQTPRYLIKTRGQQVTLSCSPISGHRSVSWYQQTPGQGLQFLFEYFSETQRNKGNFPGRFSGRQFSNSRSEMNVSTLELGDSALYLCASSLAIRENNEQFFGPGTRLTVL.

The chain is built from TRBV9 and TRBJ2-1; 7 nucleotides line up with TRBD1. Germline V gives CDR1 SGDLS, CDR2 YYNGEE. With V trimmed by 0 bases and J by 2 bases, 11 bases remained unmatched. The CDR3 totals 18 residues. CDR3 DNA sequence: TGTGCCAGCAGCGTAGCGCTCCTAACCCAGGGGGCCTACAATGAGCAGTTCTTC. Translated: CASSVALLTQGAYNEQFF.